The 16 T cell receptor beta chains presented below share a single source sample, sequenced in a study of CD8+ T cells in alopecia areata. Sequencing relied on a cDNA template that was reverse transcribed from extracted RNA. Clones were read by immunoSEQ multiplex PCR, and TCRdb kept only the in-frame ones, dropping some. The data contain approximately 280,000 clones, roughly 64% of them singletons. Sample treatment: oral pan-JAK inhibitor, 5-10 mg twice daily. The sample consisted of CD4+ T cells sorted from blood, taken at week 24, from a patient treated with tofacitinib. These receptors were taken from a human donor with alopecia areata.

The chain is built from TRBV5-1 and TRBJ2-7, with 11 bases lining up with TRBD1. V was clipped by 4 bases and J by 7 bases; unmatched bases: 7. Germline V CDR1 and CDR2: SGHRS, YFSETQ. CDR3 size: 14 residues. This CDR3 reads CASSDRDRGLEQYF. CDR3 nucleotide sequence: TGCGCCAGCAGCGACCGGGACAGGGGGTTGGAGCAGTACTTC.

The rearrangement links TRBV30 to TRBJ2-1; D gene ambiguous. There are 14 residues in the CDR3. V was clipped by 3 bases and J by 6 bases, with 15 bases between them. CDR1 and CDR2 from the germline V gene are GTSNPN and SVGIG (reference sequence). The CDR3 reads CAWSLHPPLNEQFF. DNA of the CDR3: TGTGCCTGGAGCCTACACCCCCCCCTCAATGAGCAGTTCTTC.

Of note for this clone: Additional DNA sequences in this sample encode the identical CDR3. The J gene is TRBJ1-1, the V gene TRBV30; 7 bases agree with TRBD1. CDR3 length: 13 residues. The germline gives CDR1 GTSNPN, CDR2 SVGIG (reference sequence). V lost 3 bases and J lost 1; bases outside the gene matches: 2. The CDR3 DNA follows: TGTGCCTGGAGCCGACAGGGGAACACTGAAGCTTTCTTT. Translating it yields CAWSRQGNTEAFF.

This clone was counted only a few times. The rearrangement uses TRBV5-1 and TRBJ1-1; D gene unclear. V was shortened by 0 bases and J by 6 bases, with 12 bases between the two germline ends. Germline CDR1 reads SGHRS; CDR2 reads YFSETQ. The CDR3 spans 14 residues. The CDR3: CASSLDGSRSEAFF. In DNA, the CDR3 is TGCGCCAGCAGCTTGGATGGCAGTAGGTCTGAAGCTTTCTTT.

The chain couples TRBV9 to TRBJ1-2; no definite D call. Trimming took off 4 bases at V and 5 bases at J, with 9 bases between the two ends. This CDR3 has 12 residues. CDR1 SGDLS and CDR2 YYNGEE come from the germline V gene. In DNA form, the CDR3 reads TGTGCCAGCAGCCAGACCGGGTATGGCTACACCTTC. Protein product: CASSQTGYGYTF.

The chain employs TRBV7-2 and TRBJ2-5, with a possible D match to TRBD1 (6 bases). Germline V gene lookup returns CDR1 SGHTA and CDR2 FQGNSA. The CDR3 covers 13 residues. V lost 5 bases and J lost 3, with 10 bases in between. CDR3: CASSTRTEETQYF. In nucleotides, the CDR3 is TGTGCCAGCAGCACCCGGACAGAAGAGACCCAGTACTTC.

This chain links TRBV29-1 with TRBJ1-1; 7 bases agree with TRBD1. Losses at the gene ends were 4 bases for V and 1 base for J; bases not matched to a gene: 3. The CDR3 length is 13 residues. Germline V gene data show CDR1 as SQVTM and CDR2 as ANQGSEA. The CDR3 DNA reads TGCAGCGTTGCGGACAGGCAGAACACTGAAGCTTTCTTT. It codes for CSVADRQNTEAFF. Variable domain in full (rest from reference TRBV29-1 and TRBJ1-1): SAVISQKPSRDICQRGTSLTIQCQVDSQVTMMFWYRQQPGQSLTLIATANQGSEATYESGFVIDKFPISRPNLTFSTLTVSNMSPEDSSIYLCSVADRQNTEAFFGQGTRLTVV.

This rearrangement joins TRBV11-2 to TRBJ2-5; weak D call: TRBD1 (6 bases). The CDR3 is made up of 15 amino acids. The germline V gene has CDR1 SGHAT and CDR2 FQNNGV. V lost 3 bases, J lost 4 bases, and 15 bases lay in between. CDR3 sequence reads: CASSFYREKRETQYF. The DNA of the CDR3 is TGTGCCAGCAGCTTCTACAGGGAGAAGAGAGAGACCCAGTACTTC. The entire variable domain, with the rest obtained from reference TRBV11-2 and TRBJ2-5, is as follows: EAGVAQSPRYKIIEKRQSVAFWCNPISGHATLYWYQQILGQGPKLLIQFQNNGVVDDSQLPKDRFSAERLKGVDSTLKIQPAKLEDSAVYLCASSFYREKRETQYFGPGTRLLVL.

The chain recombines TRBV27 with TRBJ2-7; 10 nucleotides agree with TRBD1. This CDR3 comprises 14 residues. V gave up 6 bases and J gave up 3 bases; unmatched junction bases: 5. Germline assignment: CDR1 MNHEY and CDR2 SMNVEV (reference sequence). CDR3 sequence reads: CASRTGGFGYEQYF. CDR3 nucleotides: TGTGCCAGCAGGACAGGGGGCTTTGGCTACGAGCAGTACTTC.

J is TRBJ2-1 and V is TRBV11-3, with 7 bases matching TRBD2. Germline CDR1 is SGHNT and CDR2 is YENEEA. V shed 5 bases and J 0 bases; nucleotides not matched to a gene: 7. The CDR3 runs to 16 residues. The CDR3 DNA is TGTGCCAGCAGCGCCCGCGGGGGTAGCTCCTACAATGAGCAGTTCTTC. Encoded protein: CASSARGGSSYNEQFF.

V is TRBV29-1 and J is TRBJ2-5, with TRBD2 matching over 8 bases. J was trimmed by 4 bases and V by 6 bases; bases with no gene match: 7. The CDR3 is made up of 13 amino acids. From germline, CDR1 is SQVTM and CDR2 ANQGSEA. The chain's CDR3 is CSVAGGVGETQYF. In DNA, the CDR3 is TGCAGCGTCGCCGGGGGGGTTGGAGAGACCCAGTACTTC. The whole variable domain, filled in from reference TRBV29-1 and TRBJ2-5, reads SAVISQKPSRDICQRGTSLTIQCQVDSQVTMMFWYRQQPGQSLTLIATANQGSEATYESGFVIDKFPISRPNLTFSTLTVSNMSPEDSSIYLCSVAGGVGETQYFGPGTRLLVL.

The chain's CDR3 is CASSPREGSQPQHF. The CDR3 DNA reads as TGTGCCAGCAGCCCTCGAGAAGGAAGTCAGCCCCAGCATTTT. The chain carries TRBV7-8 and TRBJ1-5; no clear D gene. The CDR3 contains 14 residues. The germline V and J ends were trimmed by 5 bases and 6 bases, with 14 bases remaining between them. Germline V CDR1 and CDR2: SGHVS, FQNEAQ.

V gene TRBV28 combines with J gene TRBJ2-3, with D maybe TRBD1 (6 bases). The CDR3 covers 15 residues. Germline V gene lookup returns CDR1 MDHEN and CDR2 SYDVKM. Trimming cost V 2 bases and J 2 bases, with 11 bases left between them. The DNA for the CDR3 is TGTGCCAGCAGTTTACGGGACATATACACAGATACGCAGTATTTT. Protein: CASSLRDIYTDTQYF.

V is TRBV28 and J is TRBJ2-3, with 7 bases that match TRBD2. CDR3 size: 14 residues. V shed 2 bases and J 1 base; nucleotides not matched to a gene: 0. CDR1 is MDHEN and CDR2 is SYDVKM in the germline V gene. Written as DNA, the CDR3 is TGTGCCAGCAGTTTACTAGCGGGCACAGATACGCAGTATTTT. This translates into CASSLLAGTDTQYF. The complete variable domain, with remaining parts taken from reference TRBV28 and TRBJ2-3, reads DVKVTQSSRYLVKRTGEKVFLECVQDMDHENMFWYRQDPGLGLRLIYFSYDVKMKEKGDIPEGYSVSREKKERFSLILESASTNQTSMYLCASSLLAGTDTQYFGPGTRLTVL.

V gene TRBV5-4 combines with J gene TRBJ2-5; the match to TRBD2 covers 13 bases. Looked up from germline, CDR1 is SGHNT and CDR2 is YYREEE (reference sequence). With 4 bases clipped from V and 2 bases from J, the junction kept 11 bases outside the gene matches. CDR3 length: 18 amino acids. This chain's CDR3 is CASSLRTSGGGSQETQYF. For the CDR3, the DNA is TGTGCCAGCAGCCTGCGGACTAGCGGGGGCGGGTCACAAGAGACCCAGTACTTC.

V is TRBV27 and J is TRBJ1-2, with 10 bases that match TRBD1. V shed 6 bases, J shed 8 bases, and the junction held 9 bases outside the gene matches. The CDR3 length is 14 residues. Germline CDR1 is MNHEY and CDR2 is SMNVEV (reference sequence). Written as DNA, the CDR3 is TGTGCCAGCAGCGATCCGGGACAGGGGATGGGCTACACCTTC. Amino acids: CASSDPGQGMGYTF.